Listed below are T cell receptor beta chains from one sample, sequenced in a study of blood T cell repertoires in COVID-19. This table comes from immunoSEQ multiplex PCR, and its TCRdb copy is limited to in-frame clones, with some not included. The sample records roughly 300,000 clones, around nine tenths being singletons. Specimen: PBMCs or T cells enriched from blood (not recorded which). The receptors were sampled from a woman under 40 who had recovered from COVID-19. The CDR3 runs from the conserved cysteine through the conserved F or W. A D gene is named only where the DNA matches it firmly. The size of a clone is reported for some rows only, either as once, few or many, or as a class for expanded clones.

size: -; J: TRBJ1-1; D: TRBD1; V: TRBV9; CDR3: CASSVGTGISNTEAFF; DNA: TGTGCCAGCAGCGTAGGGACAGGGATTTCGAACACTGAAGCTTTCTTT
size: -; J: TRBJ2-6; D: TRBD1; V: TRBV29-1; CDR3: CSVEARDSYSGANVLTF; DNA: TGCAGCGTTGAAGCCCGGGACAGCTACTCTGGGGCCAACGTCCTGACTTTC
size: -; J: TRBJ2-2; D: -; V: TRBV2; CDR3: CASSRVSAGTGELFF; DNA: TGTGCCAGCAGCAGGGTATCAGCTGGCACCGGGGAGCTGTTTTTT
size: few; J: TRBJ2-2; D: TRBD1; V: TRBV2; CDR3: CASNLKQGTGELFF; DNA: TGTGCCAGCAACCTTAAACAGGGGACCGGGGAGCTGTTTTTT
size: -; J: TRBJ1-2; D: -; V: TRBV9; CDR3: CASSRGGGVFTGGYTF; DNA: TGTGCCAGCAGTAGGGGGGGCGGCGTCTTTACGGGAGGCTACACCTTC
size: -; J: TRBJ1-5; D: -; V: TRBV27; CDR3: CASRPAGYNQPQHF; DNA: TGTGCCAGCAGACCAGCGGGGTACAATCAGCCCCAGCATTTT
size: -; J: TRBJ1-6; D: TRBD1; V: TRBV6-5; CDR3: CASSPGTGVSPLHF; DNA: TGTGCCAGCAGCCCCGGGACAGGGGTTTCACCCCTCCACTTT
size: -; J: TRBJ2-7; D: TRBD1; V: TRBV6-5; CDR3: CASSRDRLAYEQYF; DNA: TGTGCCAGCAGCAGGGACAGGCTTGCCTACGAGCAGTACTTC
size: few; J: TRBJ2-1; D: TRBD1; V: TRBV6-4; CDR3: CASSDSAGTGNNEQFF; DNA: TGTGCCAGCAGTGACTCAGCCGGGACAGGGAACAATGAGCAGTTCTTC
size: -; J: TRBJ1-2; D: -; V: TRBV6-6; CDR3: CASSYSAGGDYGYTF; DNA: TGTGCCAGCAGTTACTCTGCCGGGGGTGACTATGGCTACACCTTC
size: few; J: TRBJ1-2; D: -; V: TRBV15; CDR3: CATSRWAGRVYGYTF; DNA: TGTGCCACCAGCAGATGGGCAGGGCGCGTCTATGGCTACACCTTC
size: -; J: TRBJ2-1; D: TRBD1; V: TRBV27; CDR3: CASSPAGDRGTYNEQFF; DNA: TGTGCCAGCAGTCCAGCTGGGGACAGGGGCACCTACAATGAGCAGTTCTTC
size: -; J: TRBJ1-5; D: -; V: TRBV15; CDR3: CATSEGRQPQHF; DNA: TGTGCCACCAGCGAGGGCCGGCAGCCCCAGCATTTT
size: -; J: TRBJ1-3; D: -; V: TRBV6-5; CDR3: CASSYGLYSNTIYF; DNA: TGTGCCAGCAGTTACGGGCTATACTCAAACACCATATATTTT
size: once; J: TRBJ1-4; D: TRBD1; V: TRBV10-2; CDR3: CASSSGGGQGAQKLFF; DNA: TGCGCCAGCAGCTCCGGAGGGGGACAGGGCGCGCAAAAACTGTTTTTT
size: -; J: TRBJ2-2; D: -; V: TRBV12-5; CDR3: CASGLVRGAGLTRGTGELFF; DNA: TGTGCTAGTGGTTTGGTACGGGGAGCGGGTCTTACCCGGGGCACCGGGGAGCTGTTTTTT